The next 28 T cell receptor beta chains were all read from a single sample in a study of T cell responses to AZD1222 COVID-19 vaccine. The assay was immunoSEQ multiplex PCR, and TCRdb's table has in-frame clones only and misses some. The data contain roughly 51,000 clones, about 89% of them singletons. The sample consisted of peripheral blood, taken 28 days after the second AZD1222 dose. These receptor sequences come from an adult who received the AZD1222 COVID-19 vaccine.

This chain links TRBV12-3 or TRBV12-4 with TRBJ2-5; D tentatively fits TRBD1 or TRBD2 (5 bases each). This CDR3 spans 13 amino acids. V was cut by 1 base and J by 5 bases, with 8 bases left in between. CDR3: CASSLGGGETQYF. The CDR3 nucleotides are TGTGCCAGCAGTTTAGGGGGCGGGGAGACCCAGTACTTC.

This chain joins TRBV3-1 (or the pseudogene TRBV3-2) and TRBJ1-2; D remains ambiguous. V lost 8 bases, J lost 5 bases, and 15 bases lay in between. This CDR3 is 13 amino acids long. From germline, CDR1 is LGHDT and CDR2 YNNKEL (reference sequence). The CDR3 is CASASGATYGYTF. In DNA form, the CDR3 reads TGTGCCAGCGCATCAGGCGCGACTTATGGCTACACCTTC.

The chain combines TRBV27 with TRBJ2-7, with 9 bases that match TRBD2. The V gene end was trimmed by 9 bases and the J gene end by 1 base; junction bases not matched to a gene: 10. The CDR3 is made up of 15 amino acids. The germline V gene has CDR1 MNHEY and CDR2 SMNVEV (reference sequence). The CDR3 DNA reads as TGTGCCAGATCAGCGGGAGGCTTTGTTTCCTACGAGCAGTACTTC. Amino acids: CARSAGGFVSYEQYF.

The V gene is TRBV4-3, the J gene TRBJ2-7; D unclear. V was shortened by 4 bases and J by 4 bases, with 8 bases between the two germline ends. This CDR3 spans 12 amino acids. CDR1 and CDR2 from the germline V gene are LGHNA and YSLEER. The CDR3 DNA follows: TGCGCCAGCAGCCCCGGCGAATACGAGCAGTACTTC. This encodes CASSPGEYEQYF.

This clone was detected once. The chain uses TRBV6-2 or TRBV6-3 and TRBJ1-5; D is possibly TRBD1 (6 bases). Germline loops: CDR1 MNHEY, CDR2 SVGEGT. V dropped 6 bases and J dropped 0 bases, with 15 bases sitting between them. The CDR3 is 16 amino acids. The CDR3 here is CASSHRTVYSNQPQHF. CDR3 sequence (DNA): TGTGCCAGCAGCCACCGGACAGTTTATAGCAATCAGCCCCAGCATTTT.

The rearrangement uses TRBV14 and TRBJ1-6; 7 bases agree with TRBD1. The CDR3 has 16 amino acids. V was pared by 4 bases and J by 10 bases, with 13 bases of the junction left unmatched. The germline CDR1 and CDR2 sequences are SGHDN and FVKESK. CDR3 DNA sequence: TGTGCCAGCAGCCTAAGACAGGGAGGGTTCGGATCACCCCTCCACTTT. Translating gives CASSLRQGGFGSPLHF.

The rearrangement uses TRBV6-5 and TRBJ2-2, with D possibly matching TRBD2 (5 bases). The CDR3 contains 13 residues. The germline V gene has CDR1 MNHEY and CDR2 SVGAGI. With 2 bases removed from V and 5 bases from J, the gap between germline ends came to 6 bases. The CDR3 region has the DNA TGTGCCAGCAGTTACGAGGGAACCGGGGAGCTGTTTTTT. It codes for CASSYEGTGELFF.

CDR3 DNA sequence: TGTGCCAGCAGCTTAGGTGGACAGGGGACGGATACGCAGTATTTT. Protein: CASSLGGQGTDTQYF. The rearrangement joins TRBV11-3 to TRBJ2-3; TRBD1 matches 9 bases. The CDR3 runs to 15 residues. Germline lookup yields CDR1 SGHNT and CDR2 YENEEA. J was trimmed by 6 bases and V by 1 base; bases with no gene match: 5.

This chain's CDR3 is CASSADDRGFSLHF. CDR3 nucleotide sequence: TGTGCCAGCAGCGCGGACGATAGAGGGTTCTCCCTCCACTTT. The chain is built from TRBV9 and TRBJ1-6, with D uncertain. The CDR3 is made up of 14 amino acids. Per the germline V gene, CDR1 is SGDLS and CDR2 is YYNGEE. V lost 3 bases and J lost 14, with 18 bases in between.

The V call is TRBV5-6, the J call TRBJ1-4, with D tentatively TRBD1 (6 bases). The germline V gene encodes CDR1 SGHDT and CDR2 YYEEEE. The CDR3 spans 15 residues. V was pared by 1 base and J by 8 bases, with 15 bases between. The CDR3, as DNA: TGTGCCAGCAGCTTGACGGGGGGCGCGGGGGAAAAACTGTTTTTT. It codes for CASSLTGGAGEKLFF.

This sequence joins TRBV19 and TRBJ1-2; D is uncertain. The CDR3 has 15 amino acids. The V end lost 7 bases, the J end lost 0 bases, and 15 bases lay between the germline ends. Germline-derived CDR1 and CDR2 are LNHDA and SQIVND (reference sequence). The CDR3 reads CASISGIGANYGYTF. CDR3 DNA: TGTGCCAGTATTTCGGGGATCGGGGCTAACTATGGCTACACCTTC.

As for this clone: The sample has other DNA sequences that encode this CDR3 too. This rearrangement joins TRBV6-5 to TRBJ1-5; TRBD1 is a possible D gene (5 bases). This CDR3 has 14 amino acids. The V gene lost 2 bases and the J gene lost 2 bases, with 7 bases spanning the gap. Germline V gene lookup returns CDR1 MNHEY and CDR2 SVGAGI. The CDR3 protein is CASSYGGGNQPQHF. The CDR3 DNA sequence: TGTGCCAGCAGTTACGGAGGGGGCAATCAGCCCCAGCATTTT.

The chain is built from TRBV2 and TRBJ2-1; 9 bases map to TRBD2. CDR3 length equals 16 residues. Germline CDR1 SNHLY, CDR2 FYNNEI. V shed 2 bases and J 6 bases; nucleotides not matched to a gene: 8. For the CDR3, the DNA is TGTGCCAGCAGTGAATTAAGCGGGAGGACTATCAATGAGCAGTTCTTC. Translating it yields CASSELSGRTINEQFF. Drawing the rest from reference TRBV2 and TRBJ2-1, the complete variable domain is EPEVTQTPSHQVTQMGQEVILRCVPISNHLYFYWYRQILGQKVEFLVSFYNNEISEKSEIFDDQFSVERPDGSNFTLKIRSTKLEDSAMYFCASSELSGRTINEQFFGPGTRLTVL.

J is TRBJ1-1 and V is TRBV18; D may be TRBD1 (6 bases). The germline V gene has CDR1 KGHSH and CDR2 LQKENI. V lost 2 bases to trimming and J lost 4 bases, with 14 bases between them. The CDR3 is made up of 15 amino acids. The CDR3 bases are TGTGCCAGCTCACCAAGGTCGAGGGGGGTCACTGAAGCTTTCTTT. This sequence encodes CASSPRSRGVTEAFF.

The V call is TRBV6-1, the J call TRBJ1-5; 9 bases line up with TRBD1. J was trimmed by 5 bases and V by 2 bases; bases with no gene match: 4. Germline CDR1 reads MNHNS; CDR2 reads SASEGT. This CDR3 comprises 15 residues. The CDR3 region is CASSERTGEYQPQHF. The CDR3 DNA follows: TGTGCCAGCAGTGAAAGGACAGGGGAATATCAGCCCCAGCATTTT.

Only a few counts were recorded for this clone. The CDR3 loop is CASSLEAWQRAFF. The DNA of the CDR3 is TGTGCCAGCAGCTTAGAGGCCTGGCAGAGAGCTTTCTTT. This chain links TRBV11-2 with TRBJ1-1; D is unresolved. The V gene's germline CDR1 is SGHAT and CDR2 FQNNGV. The CDR3 is made up of 13 amino acids. V gave up 0 bases and J gave up 10 bases, with 12 bases separating them.

The chain carries TRBV5-4 and TRBJ2-5, with D possibly being TRBD1 or TRBD2 (5 bases each). V was pared by 1 base and J by 2 bases, with 9 bases between. Germline V gene sequence: CDR1 SGHNT, CDR2 YYREEE (reference sequence). The CDR3 spans 14 residues. The CDR3 DNA follows: TGTGCCAGCAGCTTGATCGGGACGCAAGAGACCCAGTACTTC. This translates into CASSLIGTQETQYF.

The rearrangement uses TRBV21-1 and TRBJ1-2; no check of the table's D call, TRBD1, against the DNA was made. TRBV21-1 is assigned pseudogene status. This CDR3 spans 16 amino acids. The chain's CDR3 is CASSLTTGTAGYGYTF. CDR3 coding DNA: TGTGCCAGCAGCCTAACGACCGGGACAGCGGGTTATGGCTACACCTTC.

This sequence joins TRBV9 and TRBJ2-5; 8 bases line up with TRBD2. CDR1 and CDR2 (germline): SGDLS, YYNGEE. This CDR3 is 16 amino acids long. The J segment lost 3 bases and the V segment lost 1 base, leaving 8 bases of the junction unmatched. The CDR3 sequence: CASSVSAGDGEETQYF. The CDR3 coding sequence is TGTGCCAGCAGCGTATCAGCGGGAGATGGGGAAGAGACCCAGTACTTC.

This clone has only one observation. The chain joins TRBV2 to TRBJ1-5; the match to TRBD1 covers 9 bases. The CDR3 has 15 residues. The germline V gene has CDR1 SNHLY and CDR2 FYNNEI. V was clipped by 6 bases and J by 6 bases; unmatched bases: 9. In DNA form, the CDR3 reads TGTGCCAGCAGCGGACTATGGACAGGGGCTCAGCCCCAGCATTTT. Encoded protein: CASSGLWTGAQPQHF.

The chain combines TRBV7-3 with TRBJ2-5; 8 bases agree with TRBD1. The CDR3 covers 13 residues. Germline V gene sequence: CDR1 SGHTA, CDR2 FQGTGA. The V and J ends lost 5 bases and 9 bases, in that order; junction bases with no gene match: 8. CDR3: CASSLDREKAQYF. For the CDR3, the DNA is TGTGCCAGCAGCCTGGACAGGGAGAAGGCCCAGTACTTC.

This sequence joins TRBV2 and TRBJ1-6; TRBD1 aligns across 8 bases. J lost 10 bases, V lost 9 bases, and 11 bases had no gene match. CDR3 length: 14 residues. Germline CDR1 SNHLY, CDR2 FYNNEI. CDR3 sequence (DNA): TGTGCCAGTCAGGCCAGGGGGCTGAAGTCACCCCTCCACTTT. Protein: CASQARGLKSPLHF. The whole variable domain, filled in from reference TRBV2 and TRBJ1-6, reads EPEVTQTPSHQVTQMGQEVILRCVPISNHLYFYWYRQILGQKVEFLVSFYNNEISEKSEIFDDQFSVERPDGSNFTLKIRSTKLEDSAMYFCASQARGLKSPLHFGNGTRLTVT.

This rearrangement joins TRBV13 to TRBJ1-1, with D uncertain. Trimming took 5 bases from V and 7 from J, leaving 11 bases between them. Germline assignment: CDR1 PRHDT and CDR2 FYEKMQ (reference sequence). This CDR3 is 12 amino acids long. The CDR3 coding sequence is TGTGCCAGCAGCGTCTCGAATAATGAAGCTTTCTTT. This encodes CASSVSNNEAFF.

The J gene is TRBJ2-3, the V gene TRBV21-1; TRBD2 is taken as the D call from the table, unchecked against the DNA. TRBV21-1 is a pseudogene. The CDR3 covers 17 residues. The DNA of the CDR3 is TGTGCCAGCAGCAGGTTGCGGGAGGGCCGGCCGACAGATACGCAGTATTTT. Encoded protein: CASSRLREGRPTDTQYF.

This clone was detected a few times. This chain uses TRBV13 with TRBJ2-7; TRBD1 matches 8 bases. This CDR3 is built from 16 residues. Germline trimming cut 5 bases from V and 1 base from J; bases unmatched to any gene: 10. Germline CDR1 is PRHDT and CDR2 is FYEKMQ (reference sequence). CDR3 sequence: CASSTRRTGRSYEQYF. In nucleotides, the CDR3 is TGTGCCAGCAGCACCCGCCGGACAGGGAGGTCCTACGAGCAGTACTTC.

The chain carries TRBV19 and TRBJ2-2, with D unresolved. The germline V gene has CDR1 LNHDA and CDR2 SQIVND (reference sequence). The ends were cut back, 5 bases at V and 0 bases at J, with 7 bases in the middle. There are 14 residues in the CDR3. CDR3 nucleotides: TGTGCCAGTAGTGCCCAACCGAACACCGGGGAGCTGTTTTTT. Amino acids: CASSAQPNTGELFF.

The J gene is TRBJ1-1, the V gene TRBV7-9; D might be TRBD1 (5 bases). The CDR3 has 15 amino acids. Germline V gene data show CDR1 as SEHNR and CDR2 as FQNEAQ (reference sequence). The ends were cut back, 3 bases at V and 0 bases at J, with 11 bases in the middle. CDR3: CASSLRGNLNTEAFF. The DNA of the CDR3 is TGTGCCAGCAGCTTGAGGGGAAACTTGAACACTGAAGCTTTCTTT.

This chain uses TRBV30 with TRBJ2-3; perhaps D is TRBD1 or TRBD2 (5 bases each). Germline-derived CDR1 and CDR2 are GTSNPN and SVGIG (reference sequence). V lost 5 bases and J 5 bases, leaving 11 bases between the germline ends. The CDR3 contains 12 residues. The CDR3 region is CAWLEGLDTQYF. CDR3 coding DNA: TGTGCCTGGCTCGAGGGGTTAGATACGCAGTATTTT.